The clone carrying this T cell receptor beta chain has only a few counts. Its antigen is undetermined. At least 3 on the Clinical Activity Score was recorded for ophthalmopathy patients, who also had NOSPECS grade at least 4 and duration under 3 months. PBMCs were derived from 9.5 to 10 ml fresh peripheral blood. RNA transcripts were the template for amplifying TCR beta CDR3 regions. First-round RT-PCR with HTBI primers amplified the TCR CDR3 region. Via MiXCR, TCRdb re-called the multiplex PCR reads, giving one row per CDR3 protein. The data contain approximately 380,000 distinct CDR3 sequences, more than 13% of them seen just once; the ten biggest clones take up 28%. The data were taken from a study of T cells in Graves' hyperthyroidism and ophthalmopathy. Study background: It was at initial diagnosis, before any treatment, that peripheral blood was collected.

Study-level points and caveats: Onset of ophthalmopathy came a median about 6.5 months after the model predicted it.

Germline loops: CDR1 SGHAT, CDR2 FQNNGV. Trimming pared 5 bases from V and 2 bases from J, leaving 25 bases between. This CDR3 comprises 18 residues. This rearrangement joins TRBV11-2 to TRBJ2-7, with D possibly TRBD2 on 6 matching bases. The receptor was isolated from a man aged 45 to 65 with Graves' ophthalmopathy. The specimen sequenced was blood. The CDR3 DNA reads TGTGCCAGCAGCCCTGGGGCGGAGGGAGGAGTAAGGGCCTACGAGCAGTACTTC. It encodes CASSPGAEGGVRAYEQYF.